This T cell receptor beta chain derives from a study of CD8 T cells in ankylosing spondylitis. General study results and limits: Several highly homologous variants made up a TCR beta motif, and this motif appeared characteristic of ankylosing spondylitis blood. Peripheral blood samples showed relatively rare disease-linked clones, and these clones were CD8+. According to the report, clones linked to the disease were significantly enriched in matched synovial fluid samples taken from ankylosing spondylitis patients.

A quantitative 5'-RACE method, one with molecular barcodes, was used to make TCR beta libraries. TCRdb independently ran MiXCR on the 5' RACE reads; one entry per CDR3 protein. The sample has hundreds of thousands of distinct CDR3 sequences; 10% to 15% are singletons. V was shortened by 4 bases and J by 1 base, with 14 bases between the two germline ends. CDR3 length: 15 amino acids. Germline V gene sequence: CDR1 SGDLS, CDR2 YYNGEE. This clonotype was found a few times. Its antigen is as yet unknown. Input material: blood, either unsorted or a sorted T cell fraction (not recorded which). The TCR sequence derives from a male donor with ankylosing spondylitis. The rearrangement uses TRBV9 and TRBJ2-5; possibly TRBD2 for D (5 bases). The CDR3 DNA follows: TGTGCCAGCAGCTCCCACTCGGGGAGCCAAGAGACCCAGTACTTC. Amino acids: CASSSHSGSQETQYF.